The rows below give T cell receptor beta chains drawn from one sample of a study of T cells after yellow fever vaccination. Each CDR3 protein gets one entry after TCRdb re-called the 5' RACE reads with MiXCR. The data show about 85,000 distinct CDR3 sequences, about an eighth seen once. Material: CD8+ T cells not binding an NS4B(214-222) dextramer, sorted from PBMCs, obtained 21 days after the first yellow fever vaccination. Receptors were obtained from a man between 18 and 29 years old who received the YFV17D yellow fever vaccine. Both conserved end residues are part of each CDR3. D genes are given only for firm matches. Size values are once, few and many counts, or a class for expanded clones, and some rows have none.

v_call	j_call	clone_size	d_call	cdr3_nt	cdr3_aa
TRBV7-2	TRBJ2-1	few	TRBD1	TGTGCCAGCAGCTCCTCACAGGGGGCGGTGGCCTACAATGAGCAGTTCTTC	CASSSSQGAVAYNEQFF
TRBV7-9	TRBJ1-4	-	TRBD1	TGTGCCAGCAGCTCCGACAGGGTTCGCGAAAAACTGTTTTTT	CASSSDRVREKLFF
TRBV4-1	TRBJ1-5	few	-	TGCGCCAGCAGCCAAGATCCCGGGGAAGGGCAGCCCCAGCATTTT	CASSQDPGEGQPQHF
TRBV13	TRBJ1-1	few	TRBD1	TGTGCCAGCAGGGAGGGGGCAGAGGCTGAAGCTTTCTTT	CASREGAEAEAFF
TRBV6-2/TRBV6-3	TRBJ1-1	-	-	TGTGCCAGCAGTTACTCGGGCGGCTCGCGTACTGAAGCTTTCTTT	CASSYSGGSRTEAFF
TRBV4-2	TRBJ2-6	-	-	TGTGCCAGCAGCCAAGAGGCAGCCTGGGAGGCCAACGTCCTGACTTTC	CASSQEAAWEANVLTF
TRBV7-9	TRBJ2-2	-	TRBD1	TGTGCCAGCACCCTAGCCGGGACAGAAAACACCGGGGAGCTGTTTTTT	CASTLAGTENTGELFF
TRBV9	TRBJ2-3	few	-	TGTGCCAGCAGCGTAGTCGGCACCACAGATACGCAGTATTTT	CASSVVGTTDTQYF
TRBV9	TRBJ2-1	few	-	TGTGCCAGCAGCGTAGCTACGAGGGACTCCTACAATGAGCAGTTCTTC	CASSVATRDSYNEQFF
TRBV12-3/TRBV12-4	TRBJ1-4	few	-	TGTGCCAGCAGGGCGGGAGCATCGGAACTGTTTTTT	CASRAGASELFF
TRBV20-1	TRBJ2-4	-	-	TGCAGTGCTAGAATCGGCGGGGAAGACAAAAACATTCAGTACTTC	CSARIGGEDKNIQYF
TRBV6-5	TRBJ2-1	-	TRBD2	TGTGCCAGCAGTTACTCGATAAATCCTTTGGCGGGGGGTGACAATGAGCAGTTCTTC	CASSYSINPLAGGDNEQFF
TRBV12-5	TRBJ2-7	-	TRBD1	TGTGCTAGTGTCCGGACAGGGACCTCCTACGAGCAGTACTTC	CASVRTGTSYEQYF
TRBV5-1	TRBJ1-1	-	TRBD1	TGCGCCAGCAGCTTGAGGGGGCGCGGGAACACTGAAGCTTTCTTT	CASSLRGRGNTEAFF
TRBV7-2	TRBJ1-2	-	TRBD1	TGTGCCAGCAGCGCCCGGGACAGAGTAATTCTGTATGGCTACACCTTC	CASSARDRVILYGYTF
TRBV6-5	TRBJ1-1	-	-	TGTGCCAGCAGTTACTCTGTGACAGTCAACACTGAAGCTTTCTTT	CASSYSVTVNTEAFF
TRBV29-1	TRBJ2-3	few	-	TGCAGCGTTGTTCCCGACTACACAGATACGCAGTATTTT	CSVVPDYTDTQYF
TRBV4-1	TRBJ2-2	-	TRBD2	TGCGCCAGCAGCCGCCGGGAGGGGGGGGCATCCGGGGAGCTGTTTTTT	CASSRREGGASGELFF
TRBV5-1	TRBJ2-3	few	-	TGCGCCAGCAGCTTAAATCGTCCTTCAGATACGCAGTATTTT	CASSLNRPSDTQYF
TRBV7-8	TRBJ2-1	once	TRBD1	TGTGCCAGCATCTACGCCGACAGGGTCCTCCACAATGAGCAGTTCTTC	CASIYADRVLHNEQFF
TRBV7-8	TRBJ2-7	-	-	TGTGCCAGCAGCCCCCGAGAAGTTTCCGAGCAGTACTTC	CASSPREVSEQYF
TRBV6-5	TRBJ2-1	few	TRBD2	TGTGCCAGCAGTTATTCGGGCGGGGGGAATGAGCAGTTCTTC	CASSYSGGGNEQFF
TRBV4-1	TRBJ1-1	-	-	TGCGCCAGCAGCCCAGACAGTGCGAACACTGAAGCTTTCTTT	CASSPDSANTEAFF
TRBV6-5	TRBJ2-3	-	TRBD1	TGTGCCAGCAGTTCCGGACAGGGTCCAGATACGCAGTATTTT	CASSSGQGPDTQYF
TRBV27	TRBJ2-1	-	-	TGTGCCAGCAGCTTAAGGGGGGCCTACAATGAGCAGTTCTTC	CASSLRGAYNEQFF
TRBV6-5	TRBJ2-1	-	-	TGTGCCAGCAGTTACCAGGGTGAGCAGTTCTTC	CASSYQGEQFF
TRBV5-6	TRBJ1-2	few	TRBD1	TGTGCCAGCAGCACCCGACAGGGGGCCTACTATGGCTACACCTTC	CASSTRQGAYYGYTF
TRBV7-9	TRBJ1-2	-	-	TGTGCCAGCAGCTTAGGACTCTGGCAGACCTATGGCTACACCTTC	CASSLGLWQTYGYTF
TRBV5-5	TRBJ1-5	-	-	TGTGCCAGCAGCCAGTCCGGGGGGCAAGGACAGCCCCAGCATTTT	CASSQSGGQGQPQHF
TRBV6-6	TRBJ2-5	-	-	TGTGCCAGCAGTTCTAGGGGGGTGGAGACCCAGTACTTC	CASSSRGVETQYF
TRBV6-1	TRBJ2-1	few	-	TGTGCCACCTCGGCCGGCGGCGAGCAGTTCTTC	CATSAGGEQFF
TRBV6-2/TRBV6-3	TRBJ2-2	many	TRBD2	TGTGCCAGCAGTTACACACTAGCGGGGATAACCGGGGAGCTGTTTTTT	CASSYTLAGITGELFF
TRBV4-3	TRBJ1-6	few	TRBD1	TGCGCCAGCAGCCAAGAGGTAGACAGGGGGAATTCACCCCTCCACTTT	CASSQEVDRGNSPLHF
TRBV27	TRBJ2-5	few	TRBD2	TGTGCCAGCGGGTCCCCGGAGGGCACTAGCGGGCCCCAAGAGACCCAGTACTTC	CASGSPEGTSGPQETQYF
TRBV12-3/TRBV12-4	TRBJ2-5	many	-	TGTGCCAGCAGTTTCGCGACTCCCGTGGGGACCCAGTACTTC	CASSFATPVGTQYF
TRBV11-3	TRBJ2-1	-	TRBD1	TGTGCCAGCAGCTTTCCGGGACAGGGTTACAATGAGCAGTTCTTC	CASSFPGQGYNEQFF
TRBV27	TRBJ1-1	-	TRBD1	TGTGCCAGCAGACCTCCCGGCCGACAGGGTTTCACTGAAGCTTTCTTT	CASRPPGRQGFTEAFF
TRBV3-1	TRBJ2-1	-	-	TGTGCCAGCAGCCCACAAGGGGACGGTCACAATGAGCAGTTCTTC	CASSPQGDGHNEQFF
TRBV5-6	TRBJ2-3	-	-	TGTGCCAGCAGCTCTTCGCCAGATACGCAGTATTTT	CASSSSPDTQYF
TRBV6-2/TRBV6-3	TRBJ2-2	few	-	TGTGCCAGCAGTAGCAGTTGGACCGGGGAGCTGTTTTTT	CASSSSWTGELFF
TRBV2	TRBJ2-2	medium-sized	TRBD2	TGTGCCAGCAGTCGCACTAGCGGAGCGAACACCGGGGAGCTGTTTTTT	CASSRTSGANTGELFF
TRBV11-2	TRBJ2-7	-	TRBD2	TGTGCCAGCAGGAGCGGGGGCTACGAGCAGTACTTC	CASRSGGYEQYF
TRBV3-1	TRBJ2-3	few	TRBD2	TGTGCCAGCAGCCAAGCCCAGCGGGGGAGAGATACGCAGTATTTT	CASSQAQRGRDTQYF
TRBV4-3	TRBJ1-2	few	TRBD1	TGCGCCAGCAGCCATAGCCCGGGACAGCCAGACTACACCTTC	CASSHSPGQPDYTF
TRBV28	TRBJ2-3	-	TRBD2	TGTGCCAGCAGCTCCGGGACAGGAGGTCTAGCGGGGGGGGGAGATACGCAGTATTTT	CASSSGTGGLAGGGDTQYF
TRBV12-3/TRBV12-4	TRBJ1-1	few	-	TGTGCCAGCAGTTTATCGGGAATCACTGAAGCTTTCTTT	CASSLSGITEAFF
TRBV12-3/TRBV12-4	TRBJ2-3	few	-	TGTGCCAGCAGTTTACGTGGGGGGTGGACAGATACGCAGTATTTT	CASSLRGGWTDTQYF
TRBV7-2	TRBJ1-2	-	-	TGTGCCAGCAGCCCCCTCCCTCCCCTAGGCTACACCTTC	CASSPLPPLGYTF
TRBV6-2/TRBV6-3	TRBJ2-1	few	TRBD2	TGTGCCAGCAGGAGGAGCGGGGGCTACAATGAGCAGTTCTTC	CASRRSGGYNEQFF
TRBV21-1	TRBJ2-3	few	-	TGTGCCAGCAGCAAAGTGGGAGCGTGGGCTAGCGAAGATACGCAGTATTTT	CASSKVGAWASEDTQYF
TRBV6-1	TRBJ2-5	few	TRBD2	TGTGCCAGCAGCCTTAGCGGGGTTCGGGAGACCCAGTACTTC	CASSLSGVRETQYF
TRBV5-1	TRBJ2-5	few	-	TGCGCCAGCAGCTTTTTAGGAGGTAGAGAGACCCAGTACTTC	CASSFLGGRETQYF
TRBV5-1	TRBJ1-2	few	-	TGCGCCAGCAGCTTGTCTGGGGGAGGTGGCTACACCTTC	CASSLSGGGGYTF
TRBV5-5	TRBJ1-1	few	-	TGTGCCAGCAGCTTGAACAGTTTGAACACTGAAGCTTTCTTT	CASSLNSLNTEAFF
TRBV2	TRBJ2-5	-	TRBD1	TGTGCCAGCAGTGAGTCTCTCAGGGGGCGAGAGACCCAGTACTTC	CASSESLRGRETQYF
TRBV4-2	TRBJ2-2	-	TRBD1	TGTGCCAGCAGCCAAGATAGAGGGACAGGGTGGGAGCTGTTTTTT	CASSQDRGTGWELFF
TRBV6-2/TRBV6-3	TRBJ2-3	few	-	TGTGCCACTCACAGACGGGTGAGCACAGATACGCAGTATTTT	CATHRRVSTDTQYF
TRBV4-2	TRBJ2-2	-	TRBD1	TGTGCCAGCAGCCCCCCCCAGGGACAGCTGAACACCGGGGAGCTGTTTTTT	CASSPPQGQLNTGELFF
TRBV27	TRBJ1-1	-	-	TGTGCCAGCACTCCCCAAGGGGGTGGCTTCACTGAAGCTTTCTTT	CASTPQGGGFTEAFF